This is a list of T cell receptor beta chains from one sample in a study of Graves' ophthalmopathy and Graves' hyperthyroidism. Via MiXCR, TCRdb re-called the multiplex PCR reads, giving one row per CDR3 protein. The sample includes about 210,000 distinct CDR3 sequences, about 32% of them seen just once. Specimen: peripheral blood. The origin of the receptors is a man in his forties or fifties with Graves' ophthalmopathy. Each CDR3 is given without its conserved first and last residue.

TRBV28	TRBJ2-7	ASSLRAVQGQYEQY
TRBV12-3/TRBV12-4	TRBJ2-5	ASSLLGDGETQY
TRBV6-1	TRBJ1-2	ASSDIAGVDGYT
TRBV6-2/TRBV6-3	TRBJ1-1	ASSWTDPGTEAF
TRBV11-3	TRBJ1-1	ASSLGWGADEAF
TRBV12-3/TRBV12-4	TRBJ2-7	ASLMRSPAPLEQY
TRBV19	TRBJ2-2	AINEGGGNTGELF
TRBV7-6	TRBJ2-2	ASRTTNTGELF
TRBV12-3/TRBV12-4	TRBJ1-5	ASSRAGGDQPQH
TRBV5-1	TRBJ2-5	ASSLSWVTGVETQY
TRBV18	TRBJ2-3	ASSPVWGFDTQY
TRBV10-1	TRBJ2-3	ASRRVLAGASDTQY
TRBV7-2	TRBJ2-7	ASSGGISYEQY
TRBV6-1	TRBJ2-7	ASSEGTSGTDYEQY
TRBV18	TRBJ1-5	ASSLDPGQPQH
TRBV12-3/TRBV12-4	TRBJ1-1	ASSFTRQTEAF
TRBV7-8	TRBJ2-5	ASSSLAGTQETQY
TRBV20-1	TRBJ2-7	SARAKRLSVSYEQY
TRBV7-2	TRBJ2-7	ASSLAQGYPSYEQY
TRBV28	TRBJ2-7	ASRTLGGDLYEQY
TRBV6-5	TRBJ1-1	ASSTVGQGAGRTF
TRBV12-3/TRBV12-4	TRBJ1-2	ASSLARGWALYGYT
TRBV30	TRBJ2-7	AYDRDRGHEQY
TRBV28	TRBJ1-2	ASSATPRGYGYT
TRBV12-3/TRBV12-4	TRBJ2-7	ASTSQGGKGEQY
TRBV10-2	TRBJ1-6	ASSDEGGPNSPLH
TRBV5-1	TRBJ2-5	ASSLQYQETQY
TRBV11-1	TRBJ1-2	ASSTLPDGTNYGYT
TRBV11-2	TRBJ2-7	ASSPIDRPEQY
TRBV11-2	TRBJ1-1	ASSLDGAPHREAF
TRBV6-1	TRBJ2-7	ASSVGGDTYEQY
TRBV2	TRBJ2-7	AEGLASEQY
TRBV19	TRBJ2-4	ASSSEQVAKNIQY
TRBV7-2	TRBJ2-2	ASSLEGVNTGELF
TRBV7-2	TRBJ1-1	ASTLSAWNTEAF
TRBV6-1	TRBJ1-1	ASSEYNLNTEAF
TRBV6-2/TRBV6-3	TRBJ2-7	ASSRLPGLGASEQY
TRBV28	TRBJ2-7	ASSFPNYEQY
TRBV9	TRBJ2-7	ASSVDGQGPSGQY
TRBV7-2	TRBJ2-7	ASSLDGGGVVREQY
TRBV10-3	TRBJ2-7	AISESGGRDYEQY
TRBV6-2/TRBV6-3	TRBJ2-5	ASRNRGETQY
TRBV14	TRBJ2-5	ASSWTDQETQY
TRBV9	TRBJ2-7	ASSVATASYEQY
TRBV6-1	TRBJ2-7	ASSELAGPYEQY
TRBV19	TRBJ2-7	ASSIGREGSYEQY
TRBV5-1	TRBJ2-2	ASSFLQGNTGELF
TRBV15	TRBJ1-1	ATSTYRGETEAF
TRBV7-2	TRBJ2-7	ASSLSPGPTYEQY
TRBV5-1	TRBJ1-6	ASSSYTGNNSPLH
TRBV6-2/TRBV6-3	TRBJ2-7	ASLQGAVNEQY
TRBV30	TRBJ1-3	AWSRYSVTSGNTIY
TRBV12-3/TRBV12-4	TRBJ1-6	ASKRADNSPLH
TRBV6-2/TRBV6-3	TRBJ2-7	ASSRTSVGGEQY
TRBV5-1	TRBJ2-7	ASSLSYYEQY